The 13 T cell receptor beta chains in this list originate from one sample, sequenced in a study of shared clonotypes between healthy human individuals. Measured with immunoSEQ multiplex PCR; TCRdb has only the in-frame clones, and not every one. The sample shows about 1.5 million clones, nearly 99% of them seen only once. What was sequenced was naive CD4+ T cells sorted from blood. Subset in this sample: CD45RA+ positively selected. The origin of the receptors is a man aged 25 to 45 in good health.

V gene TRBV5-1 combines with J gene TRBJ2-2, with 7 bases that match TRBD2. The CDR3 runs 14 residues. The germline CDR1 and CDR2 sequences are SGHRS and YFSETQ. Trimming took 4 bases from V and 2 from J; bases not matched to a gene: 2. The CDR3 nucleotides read TGCGCCAGCAGCGGCGGGGGAAACACCGGGGAGCTGTTTTTT. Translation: CASSGGGNTGELFF.

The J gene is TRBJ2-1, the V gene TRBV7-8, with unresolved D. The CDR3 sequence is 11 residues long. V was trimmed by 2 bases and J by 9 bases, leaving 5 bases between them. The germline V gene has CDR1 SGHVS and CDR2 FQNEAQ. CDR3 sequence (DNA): TGTGCCAGCAGCTTACTTATTGAGCAGTTCTTC. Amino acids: CASSLLIEQFF.

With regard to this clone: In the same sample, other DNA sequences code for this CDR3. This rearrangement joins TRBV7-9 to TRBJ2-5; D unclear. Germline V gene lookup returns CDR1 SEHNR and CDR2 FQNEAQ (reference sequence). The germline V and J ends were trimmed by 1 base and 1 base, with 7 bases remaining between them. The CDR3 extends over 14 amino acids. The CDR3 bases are TGTGCCAGCAGCTTAGACGGCAGCCAAGAGACCCAGTACTTC. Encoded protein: CASSLDGSQETQYF.

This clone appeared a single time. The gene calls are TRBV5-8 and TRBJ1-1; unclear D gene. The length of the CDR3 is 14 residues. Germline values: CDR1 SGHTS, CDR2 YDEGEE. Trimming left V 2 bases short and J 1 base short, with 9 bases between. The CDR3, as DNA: TGTGCCAGCAGCTTACTCGAGCCGAACACTGAAGCTTTCTTT. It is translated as CASSLLEPNTEAFF.

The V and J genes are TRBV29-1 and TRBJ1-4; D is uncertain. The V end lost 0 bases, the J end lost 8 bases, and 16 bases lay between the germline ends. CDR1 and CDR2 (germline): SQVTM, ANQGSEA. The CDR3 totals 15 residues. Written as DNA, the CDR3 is TGCAGCGTTGAAGATCTTGAGGACGTTGGGGAAAAACTGTTTTTT. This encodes CSVEDLEDVGEKLFF.

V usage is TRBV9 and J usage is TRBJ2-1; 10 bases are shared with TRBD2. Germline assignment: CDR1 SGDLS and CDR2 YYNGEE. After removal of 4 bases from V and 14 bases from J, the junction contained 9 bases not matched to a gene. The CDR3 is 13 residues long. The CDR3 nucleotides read TGTGCCAGCAGCCCGGGACTAGCGCTACTTAAGTTCTTC. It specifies CASSPGLALLKFF.

This chain's CDR3 is CASSLAGQGNTGELFF. The CDR3, as DNA: TGTGCCAGCAGCTTGGCCGGACAGGGGAACACCGGGGAGCTGTTTTTT. The chain is built from TRBV7-8 and TRBJ2-2; 8 bases are shared with TRBD1. The CDR3 runs 16 residues. From germline, CDR1 is SGHVS and CDR2 FQNEAQ. J lost 1 base, V lost 3 bases, and 4 bases had no gene match.

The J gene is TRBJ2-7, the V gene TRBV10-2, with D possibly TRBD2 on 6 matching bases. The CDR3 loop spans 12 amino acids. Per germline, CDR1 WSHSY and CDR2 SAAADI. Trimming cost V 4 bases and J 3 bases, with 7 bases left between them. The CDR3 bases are TGCGCCAGCAGTGGACTAGGCTACGAGCAGTACTTC. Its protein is CASSGLGYEQYF.

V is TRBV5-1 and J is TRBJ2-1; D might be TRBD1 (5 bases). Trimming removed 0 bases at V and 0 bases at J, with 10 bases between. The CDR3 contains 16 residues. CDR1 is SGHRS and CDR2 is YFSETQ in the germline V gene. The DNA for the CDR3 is TGCGCCAGCAGCTTGGGGACACTGAGCTCCTACAATGAGCAGTTCTTC. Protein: CASSLGTLSSYNEQFF. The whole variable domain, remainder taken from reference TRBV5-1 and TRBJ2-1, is KAGVTQTPRYLIKTRGQQVTLSCSPISGHRSVSWYQQTPGQGLQFLFEYFSETQRNKGNFPGRFSGRQFSNSRSEMNVSTLELGDSALYLCASSLGTLSSYNEQFFGPGTRLTVL.

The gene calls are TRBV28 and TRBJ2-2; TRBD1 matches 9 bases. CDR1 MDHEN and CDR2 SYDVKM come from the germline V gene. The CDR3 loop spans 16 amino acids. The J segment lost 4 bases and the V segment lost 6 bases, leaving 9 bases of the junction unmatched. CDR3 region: CASRLYGTGTTGELFF. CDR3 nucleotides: TGTGCCAGCAGACTCTACGGGACAGGGACCACCGGGGAGCTGTTTTTT.

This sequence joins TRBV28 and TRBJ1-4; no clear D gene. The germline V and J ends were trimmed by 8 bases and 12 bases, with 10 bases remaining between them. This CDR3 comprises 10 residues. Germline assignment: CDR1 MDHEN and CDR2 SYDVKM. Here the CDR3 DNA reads TGTGCCAGCGGCCTCCTCGAACTGTTTTTT. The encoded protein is CASGLLELFF.

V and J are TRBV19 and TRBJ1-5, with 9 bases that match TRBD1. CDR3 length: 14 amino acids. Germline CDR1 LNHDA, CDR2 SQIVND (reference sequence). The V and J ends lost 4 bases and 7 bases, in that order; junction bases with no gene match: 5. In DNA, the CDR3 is TGTGCCAGTAGTACTCGGACAGGGGCCCAGCCCCAGCATTTT. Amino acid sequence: CASSTRTGAQPQHF.

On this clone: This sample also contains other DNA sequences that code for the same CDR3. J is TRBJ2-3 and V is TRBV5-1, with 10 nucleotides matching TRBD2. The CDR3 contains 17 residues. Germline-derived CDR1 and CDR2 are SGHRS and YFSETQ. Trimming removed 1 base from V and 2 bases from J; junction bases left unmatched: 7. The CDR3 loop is CASSLSRTSGSTDTQYF. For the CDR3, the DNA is TGCGCCAGCAGCTTGAGTAGGACTAGCGGATCCACAGATACGCAGTATTTT.